Below are 27 T cell receptor beta chains sequenced from a single sample in a study of identical twins. TCRdb re-called the 5' RACE reads through MiXCR, storing one row per CDR3 protein. The repertoire consists of some 900,000 distinct CDR3 sequences, with approximately 13% occurring once and the leading ten covering roughly 1.5%. The data also belong to a second study, concerning yellow fever vaccine responses in identical twins.

Sequencing used PBMCs. The receptors shown here come from a woman aged 18-29 years in good health.

The chain links TRBV7-8 to TRBJ2-3; D unclear. The V end was cut by 6 bases, the J end by 3 bases, with 10 bases between. The germline CDR1 and CDR2 sequences are SGHVS and FQNEAQ. The CDR3 has 13 amino acids. CDR3 protein: CASRTAMTDTQYF. CDR3 sequence (DNA): TGTGCCAGCAGAACTGCTATGACAGATACGCAGTATTTT. The full variable domain, its missing parts supplied by reference TRBV7-8 and TRBJ2-3, is GAGVSQSPRYKVAKRGQDVALRCDPISGHVSLFWYQQALGQGPEFLTYFQNEAQLDKSGLPSDRFFAERPEGSVSTLKIQRTQQEDSAVYLCASRTAMTDTQYFGPGTRLTVL.

This clonotype has only a few counts. This rearrangement joins TRBV7-9 to TRBJ2-3, with 9 bases matching TRBD1. CDR1 SEHNR and CDR2 FQNEAQ come from the germline V gene (reference sequence). The CDR3 is 14 amino acids. V shed 6 bases and J 4 bases; nucleotides not matched to a gene: 5. CDR3: CASRRTGEADTQYF. For the CDR3, the DNA is TGTGCCAGCAGACGGACAGGGGAAGCAGATACGCAGTATTTT.

The rearrangement uses TRBV24-1 and TRBJ2-5, with no clear D. The ends were cut back, 4 bases at V and 1 base at J, with 6 bases in the middle. CDR1 is KGHDR and CDR2 is SFDVKD in the germline V gene. The CDR3 has 13 amino acids. The CDR3: CATSELSQETQYF. DNA of the CDR3: TGTGCCACCAGTGAGCTGAGCCAAGAGACCCAGTACTTC.

V is TRBV4-2 and J is TRBJ1-6; 8 bases agree with TRBD1. Looked up from germline, CDR1 is LGHNA and CDR2 is YNFKEQ. This CDR3 spans 19 amino acids. The V and J ends lost 4 bases and 0 bases, in that order; junction bases with no gene match: 11. The CDR3 region has the DNA TGTGCCAGCAGCCCGATCAAGCCCACAGGGGGCTCCTATAATTCACCCCTCCACTTT. Protein sequence: CASSPIKPTGGSYNSPLHF.

This clonotype has only a few counts. The J gene is TRBJ1-1, the V gene TRBV18; 8 bases map to TRBD1. J gave up 5 bases and V 3 bases, and 5 bases lay outside the gene matches. CDR1 and CDR2 from the germline V gene are KGHSH and LQKENI. This CDR3 has 14 residues. This CDR3 is CASSPMDRATEAFF. In nucleotides, the CDR3 is TGTGCCAGCTCACCCATGGACAGGGCTACTGAAGCTTTCTTT.

This clonotype was found a few times. This chain connects TRBV29-1 to TRBJ2-7, with D maybe TRBD1 (5 bases). In germline, CDR1 is SQVTM, CDR2 ANQGSEA. The CDR3 runs 14 residues. V lost 4 bases, J lost 0 bases, and 13 bases lay in between. CDR3 sequence: CSVVIQGSSYEQYF. The CDR3 bases are TGCAGCGTTGTCATCCAGGGAAGCTCCTACGAGCAGTACTTC.

This clonotype was detected ten times or more. The rearrangement joins TRBV7-2 to TRBJ2-5, with D possibly TRBD2 on 6 matching bases. Germline loops: CDR1 SGHTA, CDR2 FQGNSA. V was trimmed by 2 bases and J by 7 bases, leaving 8 bases between them. The CDR3 length is 12 residues. The CDR3 protein is CASSLLGGTQYF. The CDR3 DNA is TGTGCCAGCAGCTTATTGGGAGGGACCCAGTACTTC.

V gene TRBV7-9 combines with J gene TRBJ2-2; D not certain. The CDR3 runs to 14 residues. CDR1 is SEHNR and CDR2 is FQNEAQ in the germline V gene (reference sequence). V was cut by 5 bases and J by 3 bases, with 10 bases left in between. This chain's CDR3 is CASSPTRDTGELFF. The DNA of the CDR3 is TGTGCCAGCAGCCCAACACGGGACACCGGGGAGCTGTTTTTT.

This clonotype has ten or more counts. The chain has TRBV4-2 and TRBJ2-7; tentative D call: TRBD2 (6 bases). V was trimmed by 0 bases and J by 0 bases, leaving 15 bases between them. Germline CDR1 and CDR2: LGHNA and YNFKEQ. The CDR3 spans 17 residues. The CDR3 loop reads CASSQDGLLAASYEQYF. The CDR3 DNA follows: TGTGCCAGCAGCCAAGATGGCCTACTAGCTGCCTCCTACGAGCAGTACTTC.

This sequence joins TRBV12-3 or TRBV12-4 and TRBJ2-7; a weak D match, TRBD2 (5 bases). The CDR3 is 13 residues long. V lost 5 bases to trimming and J lost 4 bases, with 12 bases between them. Here the CDR3 DNA reads TGTGCCAGCAGTCCGGGGAGTACGTACGAGCAGTACTTC. Protein sequence: CASSPGSTYEQYF.

In its sample, this clonotype was seen many times. This chain joins TRBV28 and TRBJ2-2, with 7 bases aligning to TRBD2. Germline assignment: CDR1 MDHEN and CDR2 SYDVKM. J lost 2 bases, V lost 5 bases, and 5 bases had no gene match. The CDR3 sequence is 15 residues long. The CDR3 DNA follows: TGTGCCAGCAGTAGACTAGCCCATAACACCGGGGAGCTGTTTTTT. The encoded protein is CASSRLAHNTGELFF.

This clonotype was counted ten times or more. The gene calls are TRBV12-3 or TRBV12-4 and TRBJ1-2; perhaps TRBD1 as D (5 bases). Trimming cost V 5 bases and J 5 bases, with 6 bases left between them. There are 11 residues in the CDR3. The CDR3 reads CASSAGYGYTF. The CDR3 bases are TGTGCCAGCAGTGCAGGGTATGGCTACACCTTC.

This clonotype occurred many times. This rearrangement joins TRBV20-1 to TRBJ1-5; no clear D. This CDR3 comprises 12 residues. Germline CDR1 reads DFQATT; CDR2 reads SNEGSKA (reference sequence). With 3 bases removed from V and 5 bases from J, the gap between germline ends came to 8 bases. This CDR3 reads CSASVEDQPQHF. In nucleotides, the CDR3 is TGCAGTGCTAGTGTCGAGGATCAGCCCCAGCATTTT.

The sample holds a few counts of this clonotype. CDR3 sequence (DNA): TGTGCCAGCAGCCCCAGCACGGACAGGGTCTACGAGCAGTACTTC. Its protein product is CASSPSTDRVYEQYF. The chain combines TRBV3-1 with TRBJ2-7; 8 bases match TRBD1. The junction had 8 bases not matched to a gene; V was cut back by 4 bases and J by 3 bases. The germline V gene encodes CDR1 LGHDT and CDR2 YNNKEL (reference sequence). The CDR3 has 15 residues.

The genes are TRBV7-2 and TRBJ2-7; a possible D gene is TRBD2 (6 bases). Trimming took off 5 bases at V and 5 bases at J, with 13 bases between the two ends. Germline V gene sequence: CDR1 SGHTA, CDR2 FQGNSA. The CDR3 runs 13 residues. CDR3 sequence: CASSLTSFHEQYF. The DNA of the CDR3 is TGTGCCAGCAGCCTCACTAGCTTCCACGAGCAGTACTTC.

This clonotype appeared many times. In DNA, the CDR3 is TGTGCCAGCAGCTTCAAGGACTCTACGAATACGCAGTATTTT. Translation: CASSFKDSTNTQYF. The J gene is TRBJ2-3, the V gene TRBV5-5; D possibly corresponds to TRBD2 (5 bases). The CDR3 consists of 14 residues. With 2 bases removed from V and 7 bases from J, the gap between germline ends came to 14 bases. The germline V gene has CDR1 SGHKS and CDR2 YYEKEE (reference sequence).

This clonotype was observed many times. J is TRBJ2-3 and V is TRBV6-5; 9 positions agree with TRBD1. Germline CDR1 reads MNHEY; CDR2 reads SVGAGI. Trimming at V came to 6 bases and at J to 14 bases, leaving 6 bases not matched to a gene. The CDR3 runs to 11 residues. CDR3: CASRTGTGMYF. CDR3 sequence (DNA): TGTGCCAGCAGAACCGGGACAGGGATGTATTTT.

This clonotype was recorded a few times. The chain uses TRBV6-5 and TRBJ2-5; 8 nucleotides align to TRBD2. Per the germline V gene, CDR1 is MNHEY and CDR2 is SVGAGI. After removal of 0 bases from V and 5 bases from J, the junction contained 8 bases not matched to a gene. This CDR3 region has 16 residues. The CDR3 coding sequence is TGTGCCAGCAGTTACTCGGCCCGGGGGGGACCGGAGACCCAGTACTTC. Protein product: CASSYSARGGPETQYF.

CDR3 amino acids: CASSSNRGSSYNEQFF. In DNA form, the CDR3 reads TGCGCCAGCAGCTCGAACAGGGGGAGCTCCTACAATGAGCAGTTCTTC. This chain uses TRBV5-1 with TRBJ2-1; 8 positions match TRBD1. The CDR3 contains 16 residues. Germline V gives CDR1 SGHRS, CDR2 YFSETQ. The ends lost 3 bases at V and 0 bases at J; junction bases unmatched: 5.

This clonotype was counted ten times or more. This chain links TRBV6-1 with TRBJ2-3; D possibly corresponds to TRBD1 (6 bases). The germline V gene has CDR1 MNHNS and CDR2 SASEGT. This CDR3 is built from 16 residues. Trimming pared 0 bases from V and 7 bases from J, leaving 17 bases between. Here the CDR3 reads CASSEALTAGGHTQYF. In DNA form, the CDR3 reads TGTGCCAGCAGTGAAGCGCTAACGGCTGGGGGCCATACGCAGTATTTT.

This clonotype was seen only a few times. This chain connects TRBV5-1 to TRBJ1-1; D is unresolved. The CDR3 has 16 amino acids. Per germline, CDR1 SGHRS and CDR2 YFSETQ. Deletions cut 4 bases from V and 3 bases from J, with 19 bases between. For the CDR3, the DNA is TGCGCCAGCAGCCCCCAAATGGTGAACCCGGACACTGAAGCTTTCTTT. Residues: CASSPQMVNPDTEAFF.

V and J are TRBV7-2 and TRBJ1-1; 7 nucleotides align to TRBD1. The CDR3 runs 13 residues. In germline, CDR1 is SGHTA, CDR2 FQGNSA. V shed 3 bases, J shed 13 bases, and the junction held 11 bases outside the gene matches. The CDR3 reads CASSFTGTASRFF. The CDR3 DNA reads TGTGCCAGCAGCTTTACCGGGACAGCAAGTCGTTTCTTT.

This clonotype was found a few times. The V call is TRBV12-3 or TRBV12-4, the J call TRBJ2-1; perhaps D is TRBD1 or TRBD2 (5 bases each). The CDR3 is 13 amino acids. The V end lost 6 bases, the J end lost 10 bases, and 16 bases lay between the germline ends. CDR3: CASRGDLAGEQFF. CDR3 sequence (DNA): TGTGCCAGCAGGGGGGATTTGGCAGGCGAGCAGTTCTTC.

In DNA form, the CDR3 reads TGCAGCGCTACGGGACTAGCGGGGGACTACACCGGGGAGCTGTTTTTT. This gives the protein CSATGLAGDYTGELFF. This chain uses TRBV29-1 with TRBJ2-2; 14 bases agree with TRBD2. The CDR3 spans 16 residues. Unmatched junction bases numbered 7, after V lost 7 bases and J lost 3 bases. The germline V gene has CDR1 SQVTM and CDR2 ANQGSEA.

The chain combines TRBV7-9 with TRBJ2-3; 8 positions agree with TRBD2. Germline V gene lookup returns CDR1 SEHNR and CDR2 FQNEAQ (reference sequence). CDR3 size: 17 residues. Trimming took 4 bases from V and 2 from J; bases not matched to a gene: 11. The CDR3 nucleotides read TGTGCCAGCAGCTCTTTTAGCGGGAAGAGAGACACAGATACGCAGTATTTT. Its protein product is CASSSFSGKRDTDTQYF.

This clonotype was seen only a few times. This chain uses TRBV28 with TRBJ2-5; tentatively, D is TRBD1 (6 bases). Trimming shortened V by 7 bases and J by 6 bases, and 21 bases separated the two germline ends. Looked up from germline, CDR1 is MDHEN and CDR2 is SYDVKM. This CDR3 is built from 15 residues. The CDR3 DNA reads TGTGCCAGCAATCAAGGGGGATGTGTGGAGAAGACCCAGTACTTC. Its translation is CASNQGGCVEKTQYF.

This clonotype was detected ten times or more. The gene calls are TRBV15 and TRBJ2-1, with 15 bases matching TRBD2. This CDR3 comprises 18 residues. V lost 8 bases, J lost 9 bases, and 17 bases stayed unmatched. Germline V CDR1 and CDR2: LNHNV, YYDKDF (reference sequence). CDR3 nucleotide sequence: TGTGCCACCGATTCGGGACTAGCGGGAGGACGACCGGAGGGTGAGCAGTTCTTC. Amino acid sequence: CATDSGLAGGRPEGEQFF.